What follows are 18 T cell receptor beta chains derived from one specimen sequenced in a study of control samples from healthy donors and cancer patients. Libraries were prepared by immunoSEQ multiplex PCR; TCRdb keeps only in-frame clonotypes and omits some of them. Altogether about 15,000 clones are present, approximately 91% being singletons, with the ten largest covering less than 35%. Sequencing was done on a sample of PBMCs. These receptors all stem from a man aged 60 to 69 with head and neck cancer.

This chain links TRBV6-4 with TRBJ2-3, with D unclear. Germline V CDR1 and CDR2: MRHNA, SNTAGT. Trimming took off 3 bases at V and 0 bases at J, with 10 bases between the two ends. The CDR3 contains 15 residues. CDR3 protein: CASSEGLRSTDTQYF. As DNA, the CDR3 is TGTGCCAGCAGTGAGGGGTTAAGGAGCACAGATACGCAGTATTTT.

V and J are TRBV6-5 and TRBJ1-3; no clear D gene. V dropped 5 bases and J dropped 4 bases, with 12 bases sitting between them. CDR1 is MNHEY and CDR2 is SVGAGI in the germline V gene. The CDR3 extends over 14 amino acids. The CDR3 DNA sequence: TGTGCCAGCAGTCCAAGGACTGCGGGAAACACCATATATTTT. This translates into CASSPRTAGNTIYF.

This clone has more than one count but fewer than ten. The chain carries TRBV10-3 and TRBJ2-7, with TRBD1 matching 8 bases. The CDR3 runs 15 residues. Trimming took 8 bases from V and 5 from J; bases not matched to a gene: 14. CDR1 and CDR2 (germline): ENHRY, SYGVKD. The DNA for the CDR3 is TGTGCCATCGGGCTATCCGGGACAGGCAGGGACGAGCAGTACTTC. Translated, it gives CAIGLSGTGRDEQYF.

The CDR3 reads CASGSEGYEQYF. CDR3 nucleotide sequence: TGTGCTAGTGGTTCGGAGGGCTACGAGCAGTACTTC. This chain connects TRBV12-5 to TRBJ2-7; D possibly corresponds to TRBD2 (6 bases). V was shortened by 4 bases and J by 3 bases, with 7 bases between the two germline ends. The CDR3 has 12 amino acids. Per the germline V gene, CDR1 is LGHNT and CDR2 is FRNRAP.

This clone was observed a single time. J is TRBJ2-1 and V is TRBV5-1; D may correspond to TRBD1 or TRBD2 (5 bases each). The germline V gene has CDR1 SGHRS and CDR2 YFSETQ. The CDR3 runs 14 residues. Trimming shortened V by 6 bases and J by 10 bases, and 20 bases separated the two germline ends. This chain's CDR3 is CASTQTPGAEEQFF. CDR3 in DNA: TGCGCCAGCACCCAAACACCCGGGGCAGAGGAGCAGTTCTTC.

The rearrangement uses TRBV19 and TRBJ2-7, with TRBD1 identical over 8 bases. Germline CDR1 reads LNHDA; CDR2 reads SQIVND (reference sequence). After removal of 5 bases from V and 0 bases from J, the junction contained 18 bases not matched to a gene. The CDR3 spans 19 residues. The CDR3 coding sequence is TGTGCCAGTAGTGGGGGGACCGGGACAGGCTCCAGGAGCTCCTACGAGCAGTACTTC. This encodes CASSGGTGTGSRSSYEQYF.

V and J are TRBV6-5 and TRBJ1-3; TRBD1 matches 9 bases. The CDR3 is 15 amino acids. The V segment lost 7 bases and the J segment 2 bases; nucleotides outside the gene matches: 6. Per the germline V gene, CDR1 is MNHEY and CDR2 is SVGAGI. DNA for the CDR3: TGTGCCAGCACCTCCGGGACAGGGACTGGAAACACCATATATTTT. It yields the protein CASTSGTGTGNTIYF.

The chain employs TRBV6-4 and TRBJ2-3; D call uncertain. The CDR3 is 12 residues long. The V end lost 2 bases, the J end lost 9 bases, and 9 bases lay between the germline ends. Germline CDR1 reads MRHNA; CDR2 reads SNTAGT. The CDR3 region is CASSDPYGTQYF. The CDR3 DNA reads as TGTGCCAGCAGTGACCCGTACGGAACGCAGTATTTT.

This chain joins TRBV2 and TRBJ2-7, with unresolved D. The V gene's germline CDR1 is SNHLY and CDR2 FYNNEI. The CDR3 is 11 residues long. CDR3 bases: TGTGCCAGCCCCGGCCACCTTGTAGAAACTGTC. This codes for CASPGHLVETV.

This clone appeared once. V usage is TRBV2 and J usage is TRBJ1-2; D ambiguous. This CDR3 has 16 amino acids. The V end lost 0 bases, the J end lost 0 bases, and 11 bases lay between the germline ends. The V gene's germline CDR1 is SNHLY and CDR2 FYNNEI. This CDR3 is CASSEAGSRANYGYTF. CDR3 bases: TGTGCCAGCAGTGAAGCGGGCTCTAGAGCTAACTATGGCTACACCTTC. The full variable domain, rest sourced from reference TRBV2 and TRBJ1-2, is EPEVTQTPSHQVTQMGQEVILRCVPISNHLYFYWYRQILGQKVEFLVSFYNNEISEKSEIFDDQFSVERPDGSNFTLKIRSTKLEDSAMYFCASSEAGSRANYGYTFGSGTRLTVV.

The rearrangement links TRBV6-5 to TRBJ2-2; TRBD1 agrees at 9 bases. V was pared by 6 bases and J by 6 bases, with 5 bases of the junction left unmatched. The CDR3 runs 14 residues. CDR1 MNHEY and CDR2 SVGAGI come from the germline V gene. In DNA, the CDR3 is TGTGCCAGCAGAAAGGACAGGGGACCCGGGGAGCTGTTTTTT. This gives the protein CASRKDRGPGELFF.

The V gene is TRBV6-1, the J gene TRBJ2-1, with 11 bases lining up with TRBD1. The CDR3 sequence is 15 residues long. From germline, CDR1 is MNHNS and CDR2 SASEGT. Trimming took 3 bases from V and 12 from J; bases not matched to a gene: 10. CDR3: CASSDIGTGGPLQFF. The CDR3 nucleotides are TGTGCCAGCAGTGATATAGGGACAGGGGGACCTTTGCAGTTCTTC.

V and J are TRBV4-1 and TRBJ2-7, with TRBD1 matching 7 bases. V dropped 4 bases and J dropped 2; count of bases not matched to a gene: 5. CDR3 length: 14 amino acids. Germline V lookup: CDR1 MGHRA, CDR2 YSYEKL. The CDR3 spells CASSPRTGAYEQYF. The CDR3 bases are TGCGCCAGCAGCCCCCGGACAGGAGCCTACGAGCAGTACTTC.

In its sample, this clone was seen once. The chain is built from TRBV12-3 or TRBV12-4 and TRBJ1-2; D is undetermined. The CDR3 spans 12 residues. Deletions cut 6 bases from V and 5 bases from J, with 10 bases between. The CDR3 is CASSRTGYGYTF. CDR3 DNA: TGTGCCAGCAGCCGGACGGGTTATGGCTACACCTTC.

This clone occurred a few times. This chain links TRBV5-1 with TRBJ2-1; D is uncertain. CDR3 length: 14 residues. Germline CDR1 SGHRS, CDR2 YFSETQ. V dropped 1 base and J dropped 10 bases, with 15 bases sitting between them. The CDR3 sequence: CASSLSYGGSEQFF. Written as DNA, the CDR3 is TGCGCCAGCAGCTTGTCCTACGGTGGATCGGAGCAGTTCTTC.

J is TRBJ1-1 and V is TRBV18, with a weak D call TRBD1 (5 bases). This CDR3 contains 13 residues. CDR1 KGHSH and CDR2 LQKENI come from the germline V gene. V was clipped by 6 bases and J by 1 base, with 9 bases between them. The CDR3 loop reads CASSLQENTEAFF. Written as DNA, the CDR3 is TGTGCCAGCTCCCTACAGGAGAACACTGAAGCTTTCTTT.

V usage is TRBV3-1 (or the pseudogene TRBV3-2) and J usage is TRBJ2-5; D gene ambiguous. Trimming took 4 bases from V and 2 from J, leaving 11 bases between them. The germline gives CDR1 LGHDT, CDR2 YNNKEL (reference sequence). This CDR3 has 14 residues. CDR3 bases: TGTGCCAGCAGCCTCAGCCTAGGACAAGAGACCCAGTACTTC. It is translated as CASSLSLGQETQYF.

This clone is a singleton in its sample. The chain employs TRBV19 and TRBJ1-4, with D tentatively TRBD1 (5 bases). The length of the CDR3 is 14 residues. Trimming removed 8 bases at V and 0 bases at J, with 10 bases between. Germline V gene sequence: CDR1 LNHDA, CDR2 SQIVND (reference sequence). This CDR3 is CASGLTATNEKLFF. For the CDR3, the DNA is TGTGCCAGTGGCCTGACAGCAACTAATGAAAAACTGTTTTTT.